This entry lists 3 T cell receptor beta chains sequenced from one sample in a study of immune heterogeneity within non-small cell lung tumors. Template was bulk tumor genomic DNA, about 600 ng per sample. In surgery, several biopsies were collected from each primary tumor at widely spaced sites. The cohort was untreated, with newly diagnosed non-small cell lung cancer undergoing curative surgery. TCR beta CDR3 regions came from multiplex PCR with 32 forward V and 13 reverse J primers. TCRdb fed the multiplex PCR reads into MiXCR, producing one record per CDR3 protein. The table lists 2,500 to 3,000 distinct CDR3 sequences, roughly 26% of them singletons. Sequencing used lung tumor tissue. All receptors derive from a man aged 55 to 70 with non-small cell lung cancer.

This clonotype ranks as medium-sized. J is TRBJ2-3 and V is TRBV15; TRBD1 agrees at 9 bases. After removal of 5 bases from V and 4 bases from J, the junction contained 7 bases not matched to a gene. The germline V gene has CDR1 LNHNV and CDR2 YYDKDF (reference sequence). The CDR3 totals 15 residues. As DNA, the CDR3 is TGTGCCACCAGCCGCCCGGACAGGGGTTCAGATACGCAGTATTTT. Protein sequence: CATSRPDRGSDTQYF.

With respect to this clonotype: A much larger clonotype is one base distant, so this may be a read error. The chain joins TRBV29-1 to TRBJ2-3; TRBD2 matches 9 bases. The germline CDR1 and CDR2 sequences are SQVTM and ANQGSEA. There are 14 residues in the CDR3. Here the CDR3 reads CSVISGRSQDTKYF. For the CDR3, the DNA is TGCAGCGTCATTAGCGGGAGATCTCAAGATACGAAGTATTTT.

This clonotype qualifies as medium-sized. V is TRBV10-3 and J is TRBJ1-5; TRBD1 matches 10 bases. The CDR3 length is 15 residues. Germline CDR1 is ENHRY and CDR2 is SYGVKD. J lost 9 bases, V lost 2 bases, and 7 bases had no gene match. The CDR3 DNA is TGTGCCATCAGTGAGGGCGGACAGGGGGAGTGGCCCCAGCATTTT. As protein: CAISEGGQGEWPQHF.